This TCR beta chain is from a study of circulating and synovial CD4+ cells in juvenile arthritis. Overall study findings and caveats: CPL and bulk CD4 samples differed at least tenfold in T cell genomes. These blood cells shared more CDR3 sequences with synovium than bulk blood.

This CDR3 spans 14 amino acids. The V gene's germline CDR1 is LNHDA and CDR2 SQIVND (reference sequence). Trimming at V came to 4 bases and at J to 8 bases, leaving 5 bases not matched to a gene. Of note for this clone: Antigen specificity is unknown.

Only in-frame clones appear in the TCRdb table, and some are missing; sequencing was by immunoSEQ multiplex PCR. The sample includes under 35,000 clones, roughly 95% seen only once; the top ten take approximately 0.17%. Sequenced samples came from active juvenile idiopathic arthritis patients. J is TRBJ1-6 and V is TRBV19; 7 bases align to TRBD1. Sequencing used CD4+ T cells from blood. The TCR sequence derives from a human donor with juvenile idiopathic arthritis. The CDR3 loop is CASSTGTAYSPLHF. In nucleotides, the CDR3 is TGTGCCAGTAGTACAGGGACAGCCTATTCACCCCTCCACTTT.